This T cell receptor (beta chain) was sequenced during a study of identical twins. Study results and caveats: Zero-insertion analyses were open to partial confounding by invariant MAIT and iNKT cells.

This CDR3 spans 14 amino acids. CDR1 ENHRY and CDR2 SYGVKD come from the germline V gene. V shed 7 bases and J shed 1 base, with 14 bases lying between them. This clonotype was counted only a few times. What it binds is not known. TCRdb reanalysed the 5' RACE reads using MiXCR and keeps one entry per CDR3 protein. The repertoire holds some 1,700,000 distinct CDR3 sequences, with about 32% as singletons. The clonotype originates from a newborn girl in good health. V gene TRBV10-3 combines with J gene TRBJ2-7; the D gene is possibly TRBD2 (6 bases). The specimen sequenced was cord blood. CDR3 protein: CAIKNRGTSYEQYF. The CDR3 bases are TGTGCCATCAAGAACCGGGGGACTTCCTACGAGCAGTACTTC.